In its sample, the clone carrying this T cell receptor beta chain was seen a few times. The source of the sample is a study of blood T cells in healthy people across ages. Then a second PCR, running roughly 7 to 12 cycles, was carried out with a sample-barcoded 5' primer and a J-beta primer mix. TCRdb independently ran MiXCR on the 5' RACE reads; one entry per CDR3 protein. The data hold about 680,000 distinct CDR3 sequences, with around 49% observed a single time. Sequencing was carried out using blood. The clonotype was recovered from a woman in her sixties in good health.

CDR3 nucleotide sequence: TGTGCCAGCAGCCAAGATGAGGCAGGTCCCTACGAGCAGTACTTC. The encoded protein is CASSQDEAGPYEQYF. The chain recombines TRBV4-2 with TRBJ2-7, with D unresolved. Germline lookup yields CDR1 LGHNA and CDR2 YNFKEQ. The germline V and J ends were trimmed by 0 bases and 2 bases, with 11 bases remaining between them. CDR3 size: 15 residues.